This T cell receptor beta chain was identified in a study of shared clonotypes between healthy human individuals (TCRdb year 2020). Notes on the research overall: The cohort comprised two women and a few men aged 18 to 49 years. Between about 0.94 and 10 billion PBMCs per donor were obtained by leukapheresis. For each donor, CD4 naive and CD4 memory were each given three plates, CD8 naive was given two plates, and CD8 memory was given one plate. The study deeply sequenced blood TCR repertoires of about 5 healthy adults to estimate repertoire size and the extent of clonotype sharing between individuals. Different laboratories and diverse techniques were used to prepare libraries and sequence TCR repertoires, to increase sequencing depth and limit assay-specific biases.

CD8 naive samples were CD45RO-negative cells positively selected for CCR7, giving a CD45RA+CCR7+ population that excluded TemRA cells. Healthy HIV-negative adults with no recently reported acute infections or vaccinations were included as donors. Only Caucasian adults living in Nashville, Tennessee, USA were represented among the donors. Blood was obtained by leukapheresis, after which PBMCs were separated by Ficoll-Histopaque density gradient centrifugation and cryopreserved in liquid nitrogen vapor phase. Analytical flow cytometry was used to check the purity and quantity of each magnetically sorted T cell population. Each sorted fraction had its genomic DNA isolated and then quantified by UV absorbance on a Nanodrop 2000c. From its cysteine to its phenylalanine, the CDR3 spans 15 amino acids. CDR3 DNA only is kept here, 45 bases in frame from base 1. V is cut by 0 bases and J by 5 bases, and the space between the germline ends is 14 bases. From the germline V gene, CDR1 is LGHNA and CDR2 is YSLEER.

Using the deep immunoSEQ assay, TCR CDR3 regions were amplified from genomic DNA by multiplex PCR. Extracted genomic DNA from each cell subset was distributed evenly across all wells of several immunoSEQ 96-well plates, and each plate was treated as a replicate. Each replicate PCR for sorted subsets received 150 to 250 ng genomic DNA, equal to tens of thousands of T cell genomes. The purified libraries were quantified using a Qubit 3.0 fluorometer, sized with a Bioanalyzer 2100, and then quantified again using the KAPA Library Quantification kit. Each immunoSEQ 96-well plate was sequenced on its own single-read 150-cycle Illumina NextSeq 550 flow cell. Per the source publication's procedure: The immunoSEQ output contained only junctional sequences without quality scores, so filtering could not match that applied to full-length reads. To assign V/J genes and CDR3, sequences were annotated using PyIR, a Python wrapper for IgBLAST v1.9, with IMGT germline references. Any read was removed if the V/J assignment was weak (E-value above 1e-6), the CDR3 was missing, or the read contained stop codons, out-of-frame junctions, or ambiguous translated residues. V3J clonotypes were defined by identical inferred V gene, J gene, and CDR3 amino acid sequence. Percentage overlap between repertoires was computed as shared unique clonotypes divided by the size of the smaller repertoire. Three approaches were used to assess repertoire richness: RTK rarefaction, the Chao1 estimator, and Recon v2.1 estimates of unobserved clonotypes. For all TCRbeta clonotypes obtained by the gDNA method from several donors, generation probabilities were computed with OLGA. TCRdb carries this immuneACCESS record with in-frame sequences only. Its versions omit some clonotypes, under half of them owing to an unresolved V gene in the studies checked, with the rest unexplained. Clonal size and the V and J genes are those of that table, whereas D and trimming came from the DNA. This sample gives 2 million to 2.5 million clones in total; more than 85% of them show up just once. More than 1.5% of the sample is in the top ten clones.

With regard to this clone: The antigen this receptor binds is unknown. Per-base quality was not reported, and no clone a single base away is much larger than it.

The full study reports these points: Only blood was sampled, and tissue TCR repertoires likely differ from those in blood. Incomplete sequencing was indicated by rarefaction of sorted-subset datasets, despite the large sequencing depth. Compared with non-shared clonotypes, clonotypes shared by all four sorted-subset donors had higher generation probabilities. Across several donors, around 5% of naive CD4, approximately 3.5% of naive CD8, 2% to 2.5% of memory CD4, and roughly 0.41% of memory CD8 clonotypes were shared. The small number of donors limited the genetic and exposure-history diversity represented. Pairwise subsampling led to the expectation that sequencing depth would affect the degree of clonotype sharing among donors. Naive subsets generally had larger estimated clonotype richness than memory subsets did.

Input material: naive CD8+ T cells from PBMCs. What the cell subset or site label conveys for this sample: CD45RA+CCR7+. This clonotype was obtained from a man between 18 and 35 years old in good health. Some clones in this sample may be carry-over from other donors' samples. The V gene is TRBV4-3 and the J gene is TRBJ2-7, with a weak D call of TRBD1 (5 bases match). At the DNA level, the sequence is TGCGCCAGCAGCCAAGATGGCAGACAGCAGAACGAGCAGTACTTC. It codes for CASSQDGRQQNEQYF.